This TCR beta chain was obtained from a study of beta chain features in type 1 diabetes. Findings and caveats of the study: The question left open here concerned HLA type influencing TCRB rearrangement.

A note on this clone: Its antigen is undetermined.

Germline loops: CDR1 SEHNR, CDR2 FQNEAQ (reference sequence). The CDR3 totals 15 residues. Trimming stripped 2 bases from V and 4 bases from J, with 14 bases between. On average, the one heparinised blood draw given by each donor was about 100 mL. Purities in excess of 95% were seen in all sorted populations. The sequenced template was cDNA made from the entire isolated RNA. The repertoire was sequenced with immunoSEQ multiplex PCR; TCRdb's copy has only in-frame clones and lacks some. The sample consists of about half a million clones, approximately 30% of them appearing once. J is TRBJ2-5 and V is TRBV7-9; possible D gene TRBD2, 6 bases. Sequencing was done on a sample of naive CD4+ T cells from blood. The receptor comes from a man between 18 and 35 years old in good health. DNA for the CDR3: TGTGCCAGCAGCTTATACCGGCAGGGAGGAGAGACCCAGTACTTC. Protein: CASSLYRQGGETQYF.